This T cell receptor beta chain was identified in a study of blood T cell repertoires in COVID-19. Study details: Nucleic acid was either cDNA or gDNA, and it came from T cells, B-cell-depleted T cells, or PBMCs.

Sequenced by immunoSEQ multiplex PCR; TCRdb stores in-frame clones only, minus some. Found here are fewer than 85,000 clones, roughly three quarters of them singletons; the top ten hold under 2.5%. Those enrolled in Seattle joined during active infection and were followed longitudinally afterward. The CDR3 consists of 14 residues. With V trimmed by 8 bases and J by 6 bases, 6 bases remained unmatched. CDR1 KGHSH and CDR2 LQKENI come from the germline V gene. Input material: peripheral blood. The V gene is TRBV18, the J gene TRBJ1-6; 8 nucleotides line up with TRBD1. The TCR was taken from a man aged 65 to 85 with COVID-19, enrolled during active disease. The CDR3 nucleotides read TGTGCCAGCACGAAGACAGGGGCTAATTCACCCCTCCACTTT. This gives the protein CASTKTGANSPLHF. Looking up the rest from reference TRBV18 and TRBJ1-6 gives the full variable domain: NAGVMQNPRHLVRRRGQEARLRCSPMKGHSHVYWYRQLPEEGLKFMVYLQKENIIDESGMPKERFSAEFPKEGPSILRIQQVVRGDSAAYFCASTKTGANSPLHFGNGTRLTVT.